This T cell receptor (beta chain) derives from a study of blood T cell repertoires in COVID-19. Across the study: T cells, B-cell-depleted T cells, or PBMCs supplied cDNA or gDNA.

The CDR3 consists of 17 residues. CDR1 is LGHNA and CDR2 is YNFKEQ in the germline V gene. Losses at the gene ends were 0 bases for V and 6 bases for J; bases not matched to a gene: 11. Per the original data handling: Estimated nucleated cell counts came from reference gene primer amplification. The data were produced by immunoSEQ multiplex PCR, yet TCRdb's version contains in-frame clones alone and is incomplete. V, J and clone size were drawn from that table, and D and trimming were deduced from the DNA. The top ten hold roughly 24% of the sample, which has almost 95,000 clones, roughly 70% seen once.

The chain uses TRBV4-2 and TRBJ1-5; 7 bases map to TRBD1. Sequenced material: peripheral blood. This receptor was identified in a woman aged 60 to 75 in a cohort sampled during active or convalescent COVID-19. CDR3 nucleotides: TGTGCCAGCAGCCAAGAAAAAGGAGGGGGCGAGGGTCAGCCCCAGCATTTT. This codes for CASSQEKGGGEGQPQHF.